Below, one TCR beta chain is given with its context. What it recognizes is unknown. The sample is drawn from a study of CD8 T cells in ankylosing spondylitis. Notes on the study in general: Clones linked with disease were CD8+ and fairly uncommon in the peripheral blood. Clones tied to disease were said to be significantly enriched in matched ankylosing spondylitis synovial fluid. Made up of 7 to 9 highly homologous variants, a TCR beta motif appeared characteristic of ankylosing spondylitis blood.

TCRdb used MiXCR to reprocess the 5' RACE reads, holding one entry per CDR3 protein. Of about 360,000 distinct CDR3 sequences listed, 20% to 25% were seen once; the top ten hold about an eighth. This TCR derives from a male donor with ankylosing spondylitis or in good health (not recorded which). The material sequenced was blood, either unsorted or a sorted T cell fraction (not recorded which).

CDR3 sequence reads: CASSTTGDGRETQYF. The CDR3 nucleotides are TGTGCCAGCAGCACTACAGGGGATGGGCGGGAGACCCAGTACTTC. The V call is TRBV12-3 or TRBV12-4, the J call TRBJ2-5, with TRBD1 matching 7 bases. This CDR3 has 15 residues. Trimming at V came to 6 bases and at J to 5 bases, leaving 12 bases not matched to a gene.